Following are 20 T cell receptor beta chains from one sample sequenced in a study of blood T cell repertoires in COVID-19. Clones were read by immunoSEQ multiplex PCR, and TCRdb kept only the in-frame ones, dropping some. The sample lists hundreds of thousands of clones, about 89% occurring once. The sample comprised peripheral blood. These receptors came from a man in his forties or fifties with acute or convalescent COVID-19.

This sequence joins TRBV19 and TRBJ2-3, with TRBD2 identical over 10 bases. With 2 bases clipped from V and 0 bases from J, the junction kept 11 bases outside the gene matches. CDR1 and CDR2 (germline): LNHDA, SQIVND (reference sequence). The CDR3 runs 19 residues. The CDR3 coding sequence is TGTGCCAGTAGTATATCTGGTCTAGCGGGAGAGGGGAGCACAGATACGCAGTATTTT. It is translated as CASSISGLAGEGSTDTQYF. Looking up the rest from reference TRBV19 and TRBJ2-3 gives the full variable domain: DGGITQSPKYLFRKEGQNVTLSCEQNLNHDAMYWYRQDPGQGLRLIYYSQIVNDFQKGDIAEGYSVSREKKESFPLTVTSAQKNPTAFYLCASSISGLAGEGSTDTQYFGPGTRLTVL.

This clone was observed at least ten times. CDR3 amino acids: CASSLFRGSDTNYEQYF. CDR3 nucleotide sequence: TGCGCCAGCAGCTTGTTTCGGGGATCAGACACAAACTACGAGCAGTACTTC. The J gene is TRBJ2-7, the V gene TRBV5-1; TRBD2 is a possible D gene (5 bases). V was pared by 1 base and J by 3 bases, with 20 bases between. Germline V gene sequence: CDR1 SGHRS, CDR2 YFSETQ. The CDR3 length is 17 residues.

The chain uses TRBV10-3 and TRBJ2-7; weak D call: TRBD2 (6 bases). V shed 4 bases and J shed 2 bases, with 9 bases lying between them. The CDR3 sequence is 13 residues long. Germline CDR1 reads ENHRY; CDR2 reads SYGVKD. CDR3 sequence (DNA): TGTGCCATCAGTGGGGGACTCGCCTACGAGCAGTACTTC. This sequence encodes CAISGGLAYEQYF.

This CDR3 is CASSIAHTGGSNYGYTF. CDR3 sequence (DNA): TGTGCCAGTAGTATCGCCCATACAGGGGGCTCTAACTATGGCTACACCTTC. The rearrangement joins TRBV19 to TRBJ1-2; TRBD1 aligns across 9 bases. Germline CDR1 and CDR2: LNHDA and SQIVND (reference sequence). V shed 3 bases and J 0 bases; nucleotides not matched to a gene: 8. The CDR3 extends over 17 amino acids. The full variable domain, its missing parts supplied by reference TRBV19 and TRBJ1-2, is DGGITQSPKYLFRKEGQNVTLSCEQNLNHDAMYWYRQDPGQGLRLIYYSQIVNDFQKGDIAEGYSVSREKKESFPLTVTSAQKNPTAFYLCASSIAHTGGSNYGYTFGSGTRLTVV.

This clone has a single count. This chain connects TRBV24-1 to TRBJ1-1; D is ambiguous. The CDR3 contains 13 residues. V dropped 0 bases and J dropped 4 bases, with 5 bases sitting between them. The germline CDR1 and CDR2 sequences are KGHDR and SFDVKD. The chain's CDR3 is CATSDLDSTEAFF. As DNA, the CDR3 is TGTGCCACCAGTGATTTGGACTCCACTGAAGCTTTCTTT.

The CDR3 coding sequence is TGTGCCAGCTCACCTCCCGGGGGGGGGACTGAAGCTTTCTTT. It codes for CASSPPGGGTEAFF. J is TRBJ1-1 and V is TRBV18; the D gene is possibly TRBD1 (5 bases). V dropped 3 bases and J dropped 5 bases, with 13 bases sitting between them. This CDR3 region has 14 residues. Germline V gene lookup returns CDR1 KGHSH and CDR2 LQKENI.

This clone came up once. The chain couples TRBV4-1 to TRBJ2-3, with TRBD1 identical over 8 bases. Germline V gene data show CDR1 as MGHRA and CDR2 as YSYEKL. The CDR3 has 17 residues. After removal of 3 bases from V and 0 bases from J, the junction contained 8 bases not matched to a gene. The CDR3, as DNA: TGCGCCAGCAGCCAGATAAGGACAGGGCCAAGCACAGATACGCAGTATTTT. Its translation: CASSQIRTGPSTDTQYF.

The chain carries TRBV2 and TRBJ2-3, with 9 bases aligning to TRBD2. Germline values: CDR1 SNHLY, CDR2 FYNNEI. This CDR3 contains 17 residues. Trimming took 0 bases from V and 5 from J; bases not matched to a gene: 9. DNA for the CDR3: TGTGCCAGCAGTGAAGCGAGGTCTAGCGGGAAGGGAGATACGCAGTATTTT. Its protein product is CASSEARSSGKGDTQYF.

The chain couples TRBV11-2 to TRBJ2-7, with 7 bases identical to TRBD1. Germline V lookup: CDR1 SGHAT, CDR2 FQNNGV. With V trimmed by 4 bases and J by 2 bases, 5 bases remained unmatched. The CDR3 runs 14 residues. Here the CDR3 reads CASSSSGTAYEQYF. The CDR3 nucleotides read TGTGCCAGCAGCTCTTCCGGGACAGCCTACGAGCAGTACTTC.

V is TRBV6-5 and J is TRBJ1-6, with D unclear. CDR3 length equals 14 residues. Germline CDR1 MNHEY, CDR2 SVGAGI. V was cut by 2 bases and J by 9 bases, with 11 bases left in between. The CDR3 DNA sequence: TGTGCCAGCAGTTACGAGGGTTGGGGTTCACCCCTCCACTTT. This translates into CASSYEGWGSPLHF.

V is TRBV27 and J is TRBJ1-6; D possibly corresponds to TRBD1 (5 bases). Between the trimmed V and J ends, which lost 2 bases and 10 bases, there was a span of 12 bases. Germline-derived CDR1 and CDR2 are MNHEY and SMNVEV (reference sequence). The CDR3 is 14 amino acids. This CDR3 reads CASSLGGRGSPLHF. The CDR3 bases are TGTGCCAGCAGTTTAGGCGGCCGGGGGTCACCCCTCCACTTT.

Details on this clone: At one end, the junction sequence differs from germline, possibly due to a read error. The chain has TRBV6-5 and TRBJ2-7; 7 nucleotides agree with TRBD2. The CDR3 extends over 13 amino acids. Germline V gene data show CDR1 as MNHEY and CDR2 as SVGAGI. The CDR3 DNA reads TGTGCCAGCTCTAAATCGGGGGGTGGGACCCATGACTTC. It is translated as CASSKSGGGTHDF.

Only one count was recorded for this clone. The chain is built from TRBV4-1 and TRBJ2-7; D is unclear. The germline CDR1 and CDR2 sequences are MGHRA and YSYEKL. CDR3 length: 16 amino acids. Trimming removed 3 bases from V and 4 bases from J, with 19 bases in between. CDR3: CASSQSGSRPFYEQYF. For the CDR3, the DNA is TGCGCCAGCAGCCAGTCCGGGTCCCGACCATTTTACGAGCAGTACTTC.

This rearrangement joins TRBV11-1 to TRBJ2-7; possibly TRBD2 for D (5 bases). Per the germline V gene, CDR1 is SGHAT and CDR2 is FQDESV (reference sequence). The CDR3 runs 13 residues. The V gene lost 1 base and the J gene lost 6 bases, with 10 bases spanning the gap. The CDR3 nucleotides read TGTGCCAGCAGCTTAGGACACGGAGGCGAGCAGTACTTC. It yields the protein CASSLGHGGEQYF.

The V call is TRBV7-9, the J call TRBJ1-2; 11 nucleotides align to TRBD1. With 3 bases clipped from V and 6 bases from J, the junction kept 3 bases outside the gene matches. Germline CDR1 and CDR2: SEHNR and FQNEAQ (reference sequence). The CDR3 consists of 14 residues. The CDR3 spells CASSLDRGLDGYTF. DNA for the CDR3: TGTGCCAGCAGCTTGGACAGGGGGCTGGATGGCTACACCTTC.

The chain uses TRBV5-4 and TRBJ1-5, with D maybe TRBD1 (6 bases). Deletions cut 0 bases from V and 5 bases from J, with 15 bases between. Germline CDR1 is SGHNT and CDR2 is YYREEE (reference sequence). There are 16 residues in the CDR3. Here the CDR3 DNA reads TGTGCCAGCAGCTTGGATGGCAGGGGAGGGGATCAGCCCCAGCATTTT. This codes for CASSLDGRGGDQPQHF.

The chain couples TRBV30 to TRBJ1-2; weak D call: TRBD1 (5 bases). Germline values: CDR1 GTSNPN, CDR2 SVGIG (reference sequence). The CDR3 length is 15 residues. Trimming took 4 bases from V and 4 from J, leaving 19 bases between them. The CDR3 DNA reads TGTGCCTGGACAGGGAACGTATTCCTTAGCTATGGCTACACCTTC. Translation: CAWTGNVFLSYGYTF. Supplemented by reference TRBV30 and TRBJ1-2, the full variable domain reads SQTIHQWPATLVQPVGSPLSLECTVEGTSNPNLYWYRQAAGRGLQLLFYSVGIGQISSEVPQNLSASRPQDRQFILSSKKLLLSDSGFYLCAWTGNVFLSYGYTFGSGTRLTVV.

The chain uses TRBV2 and TRBJ2-3; D is perhaps TRBD2 (5 bases). Germline V gives CDR1 SNHLY, CDR2 FYNNEI. This CDR3 spans 16 amino acids. The ends were cut back, 4 bases at V and 0 bases at J, with 14 bases in the middle. The CDR3 loop is CASSVGLQYSTDTQYF. The DNA for the CDR3 is TGTGCCAGCAGTGTAGGACTCCAGTATAGCACAGATACGCAGTATTTT. Full variable domain (remainder filled in from reference TRBV2 and TRBJ2-3): EPEVTQTPSHQVTQMGQEVILRCVPISNHLYFYWYRQILGQKVEFLVSFYNNEISEKSEIFDDQFSVERPDGSNFTLKIRSTKLEDSAMYFCASSVGLQYSTDTQYFGPGTRLTVL.

This rearrangement joins TRBV30 to TRBJ1-5; D may be TRBD1 (5 bases). CDR3 length equals 14 residues. V lost 3 bases to trimming and J lost 3 bases, with 12 bases between them. Germline CDR1 reads GTSNPN; CDR2 reads SVGIG (reference sequence). Here the CDR3 DNA reads TGTGCCTGGAGGCGCGGGGGAATCAATCAGCCCCAGCATTTT. This translates into CAWRRGGINQPQHF.

This chain links TRBV11-3 with TRBJ2-1, with 9 bases identical to TRBD1. CDR1 and CDR2 from the germline V gene are SGHNT and YENEEA. Germline trimming cut 5 bases from V and 7 bases from J; bases unmatched to any gene: 9. The CDR3 is made up of 15 amino acids. The CDR3 spells CASSSTGGEGNEQFF. The DNA for the CDR3 is TGTGCCAGCAGCAGTACAGGGGGCGAAGGGAATGAGCAGTTCTTC.